The text below deals with one T cell receptor (beta chain). Its antigen remains unidentified. Total RNA was extracted from unfractionated whole blood. The CDR3 runs 13 residues. The germline gives CDR1 MDHEN, CDR2 SYDVKM. V trimming: 6 bases; J trimming: 4 bases; junction bases outside the gene matches: 3. This entry comes from a study of human T cells and chemical hapten exposure. Findings of the study overall: Sensitizing with DPC caused no change in TCRs above 1 in 1000 frequency.

During construction of the library, unique molecular identifiers were attached to individual cDNA molecules for quantitative, reproducible TCR counting. Via MiXCR, TCRdb re-called the 5' RACE reads, giving one row per CDR3 protein. The sample yields 81,000 or so distinct CDR3 sequences, 6.5% to 8.5% seen once. This receptor was obtained from a male donor in good health. V usage is TRBV28 and J usage is TRBJ1-5, with 7 bases fitting TRBD1. Here the CDR3 DNA reads TGTGCCAGCAGAGACAGGGATAATCAGCCCCAGCATTTT. Protein sequence: CASRDRDNQPQHF.